A single sample gave rise to the 32 T cell receptor beta chains below, sequenced in a study of blood T cell repertoires in COVID-19 (dated by TCRdb to about 2020). Library prep was done by the immunoSEQ multiplex PCR assay. TCRdb provides this immuneACCESS table in a form limited to in-frame rearrangements. Some clones are lacking; in checked studies, under half of them reflect an unresolved V gene, and why the rest are absent is not known. The sample table holds about 50,000 clones, of which 70% to 85% were seen once. The ten most abundant clones make up 8.8% of the sample. Sequencing was carried out using peripheral blood. The source of these receptors is a man aged 60-69 years with acute or convalescent COVID-19.

The J gene is TRBJ2-3, the V gene TRBV7-2; TRBD2 matches 12 bases. Germline V gene data show CDR1 as SGHTA and CDR2 as FQGNSA. Trimming cost V 4 bases and J 0 bases; bases outside gene matches: 2. The CDR3 spans 16 residues. The DNA of the CDR3 is TGTGCCAGCAGCTCTGGGACTAGCGGGAGCACAGATACGCAGTATTTT. This codes for CASSSGTSGSTDTQYF.

This clone was seen only a few times. The CDR3 bases are TGTGCCAGCACCACAGGGGGGGGGACTGAAGCTTTCTTT. Amino acid sequence: CASTTGGGTEAFF. The chain combines TRBV12-3 or TRBV12-4 with TRBJ1-1; 8 positions match TRBD1. The CDR3 contains 13 residues. The V gene end was trimmed by 7 bases and the J gene end by 5 bases; junction bases not matched to a gene: 6.

This clone was picked up a small number of times. The V and J genes are TRBV12-3 or TRBV12-4 and TRBJ1-5; D gene uncertain. This CDR3 region has 13 residues. Trimming removed 3 bases from V and 5 bases from J, with 8 bases in between. This chain's CDR3 is CASSLEGYQPQHF. CDR3 DNA sequence: TGTGCCAGCAGTTTGGAGGGCTATCAGCCCCAGCATTTT.

Concerning this clone: A junction boundary mismatches the germline segment, possibly from a read error. The chain uses TRBV5-1 and TRBJ1-1; 10 bases agree with TRBD1. The CDR3 contains 14 residues. The germline CDR1 and CDR2 sequences are SGHRS and YFSETQ. The CDR3 loop is CAGSSGQGITEAFF. In DNA, the CDR3 is TGCGCCGGCAGCTCGGGACAGGGGATCACTGAAGCTTTCTTT.

This chain links TRBV6-6 with TRBJ1-3, with TRBD1 matching 10 bases. CDR1 is MNHNY and CDR2 is SVGAGI in the germline V gene (reference sequence). The CDR3 is 17 amino acids. V shed 5 bases, J shed 3 bases, and the junction held 10 bases outside the gene matches. The CDR3 here is CASSRELGQGIGNTIYF. CDR3 DNA sequence: TGTGCCAGCAGTCGAGAGTTGGGACAGGGGATTGGAAACACCATATATTTT.

The J gene is TRBJ2-2, the V gene TRBV11-2; TRBD2 aligns across 10 bases. V shed 3 bases, J shed 3 bases, and the junction held 1 base outside the gene matches. The germline gives CDR1 SGHAT, CDR2 FQNNGV. There are 15 residues in the CDR3. CDR3 region: CASSLSGGDTGELFF. The CDR3 DNA reads as TGTGCCAGCAGCTTGAGCGGGGGGGACACCGGGGAGCTGTTTTTT.

The rearrangement joins TRBV19 to TRBJ1-5, with 7 bases fitting TRBD1. The V segment lost 7 bases and the J segment 4 bases; nucleotides outside the gene matches: 7. The germline V gene encodes CDR1 LNHDA and CDR2 SQIVND (reference sequence). CDR3 length: 14 amino acids. CDR3 nucleotides: TGTGCCAGTATGGACCGGGACAGTAATCAGCCCCAGCATTTT. Amino acid sequence: CASMDRDSNQPQHF.

This clone was counted between two and nine times. V gene TRBV30 combines with J gene TRBJ2-3; TRBD1 is a possible D gene (5 bases). V was pared by 3 bases and J by 3 bases, with 10 bases between. The germline V gene encodes CDR1 GTSNPN and CDR2 SVGIG (reference sequence). The length of the CDR3 is 13 residues. This CDR3 is CAWRAWTTDTQYF. Written as DNA, the CDR3 is TGTGCCTGGAGAGCCTGGACAACAGATACGCAGTATTTT.

The gene calls are TRBV19 and TRBJ1-3; no clear D gene. The CDR3 is 15 residues long. Germline-derived CDR1 and CDR2 are LNHDA and SQIVND (reference sequence). V dropped 5 bases and J dropped 0 bases, with 11 bases sitting between them. CDR3 in amino acids: CASSEGLHSGNTIYF. DNA for the CDR3: TGTGCCAGTAGTGAAGGACTGCACTCTGGAAACACCATATATTTT. The full variable domain, in which reference TRBV19 and TRBJ1-3 provide the parts outside the CDR3, is DGGITQSPKYLFRKEGQNVTLSCEQNLNHDAMYWYRQDPGQGLRLIYYSQIVNDFQKGDIAEGYSVSREKKESFPLTVTSAQKNPTAFYLCASSEGLHSGNTIYFGEGSWLTVV.

The chain carries TRBV10-3 and TRBJ1-5, with 8 bases identical to TRBD1. Trimming cost V 0 bases and J 2 bases; bases outside gene matches: 9. This CDR3 is built from 18 residues. Germline lookup yields CDR1 ENHRY and CDR2 SYGVKD. The DNA for the CDR3 is TGTGCCATCAGTGAGTCACTTTCGGTGGACAGGGGCAATCAGCCCCAGCATTTT. Protein: CAISESLSVDRGNQPQHF.

The CDR3 reads CASSQGLYEQYF. The CDR3 nucleotides read TGTGCCAGCAGTCAGGGGCTCTACGAGCAGTACTTC. This chain connects TRBV2 to TRBJ2-7; tentative D call: TRBD1 (6 bases). CDR3 size: 12 residues. Germline V gives CDR1 SNHLY, CDR2 FYNNEI. Trimming stripped 5 bases from V and 3 bases from J, with 8 bases between.

This clone was picked up a small number of times. The chain combines TRBV18 with TRBJ2-2; D unresolved. This CDR3 comprises 12 residues. Trimming removed 6 bases from V and 3 bases from J, with 5 bases in between. The germline V gene encodes CDR1 KGHSH and CDR2 LQKENI. CDR3 loop: CASSLYTGELFF. CDR3 sequence (DNA): TGTGCCAGCTCTCTTTACACCGGGGAGCTGTTTTTT.

The chain recombines TRBV6-5 with TRBJ1-5, with TRBD1 identical over 10 bases. J gave up 2 bases and V 8 bases, and 6 bases lay outside the gene matches. CDR3 length: 15 amino acids. Germline V gives CDR1 MNHEY, CDR2 SVGAGI. The CDR3 nucleotides read TGTGCCAGCTCCGGGACAGGGGTTGGCAATCAGCCCCAGCATTTT. This gives the protein CASSGTGVGNQPQHF.

The J gene is TRBJ2-2, the V gene TRBV5-1; no reliable D call. Germline V gene lookup returns CDR1 SGHRS and CDR2 YFSETQ. Trimming took 4 bases from V and 1 from J, leaving 2 bases between them. The CDR3 runs 12 residues. The CDR3 sequence: CASSLNTGELFF. The CDR3 DNA follows: TGCGCCAGCAGCCTGAACACCGGGGAGCTGTTTTTT.

The chain's CDR3 is CASSQGLGVGITDTQYF. DNA for the CDR3: TGCGCCAGCAGCCAGGGCCTAGGGGTAGGGATCACAGATACGCAGTATTTT. This chain links TRBV4-3 with TRBJ2-3, with D maybe TRBD1 (5 bases). The CDR3 is 17 residues long. V dropped 3 bases and J dropped 2 bases, with 18 bases sitting between them. The germline CDR1 and CDR2 sequences are LGHNA and YSLEER.

V is TRBV2 and J is TRBJ2-2; 7 bases are a match to TRBD1. This CDR3 contains 13 residues. V lost 6 bases to trimming and J lost 3 bases; unmatched junction nucleotides: 1. Germline CDR1 is SNHLY and CDR2 is FYNNEI. CDR3 DNA: TGTGCCAGCAGACAGGGGTACACCGGGGAGCTGTTTTTT. This codes for CASRQGYTGELFF.

The chain combines TRBV10-3 with TRBJ2-7; 9 bases map to TRBD1. This CDR3 contains 17 residues. Trimming at V came to 8 bases and at J to 5 bases, leaving 19 bases not matched to a gene. The germline CDR1 and CDR2 sequences are ENHRY and SYGVKD. CDR3 protein: CAIRDTGGEELRNEQYF. CDR3 coding DNA: TGTGCCATCCGAGACACAGGGGGCGAAGAGCTCAGGAACGAGCAGTACTTC.

The chain joins TRBV19 to TRBJ2-2; tentative D call: TRBD2 (5 bases). The V end was cut by 3 bases, the J end by 4 bases, with 21 bases between. The germline CDR1 and CDR2 sequences are LNHDA and SQIVND (reference sequence). The CDR3 is 18 residues long. CDR3 DNA: TGTGCCAGTAGTATCGACGTGGCGCGGGTTTCTGGCACCGGGGAGCTGTTTTTT. Amino acid sequence: CASSIDVARVSGTGELFF.

V gene TRBV3-1 (or the pseudogene TRBV3-2) combines with J gene TRBJ1-1; D remains unclear. V lost 4 bases, J lost 6 bases, and 18 bases lay in between. The CDR3 length is 15 residues. CDR1 and CDR2 (germline): LGHDT, YNNKEL (reference sequence). The CDR3 loop reads CASSLLGTGNAEAFF. In nucleotides, the CDR3 is TGTGCCAGCAGCCTTCTTGGAACGGGAAACGCTGAAGCTTTCTTT.

This clone appeared a single time. This chain uses TRBV29-1 with TRBJ2-7, with TRBD1 matching over 8 bases. This CDR3 comprises 13 residues. V was pared by 5 bases and J by 5 bases, with 8 bases of the junction left unmatched. The germline V gene has CDR1 SQVTM and CDR2 ANQGSEA. CDR3 sequence reads: CSVKRQGRHEQYF. The CDR3 DNA sequence: TGCAGCGTTAAAAGACAGGGGAGACACGAGCAGTACTTC.

J is TRBJ1-3 and V is TRBV5-1; the D is unclear. The CDR3 has 16 amino acids. CDR1 and CDR2 (germline): SGHRS, YFSETQ. Trimming took 0 bases from V and 0 from J, leaving 10 bases between them. CDR3 loop: CASSLARPSSGNTIYF. The CDR3 DNA reads TGCGCCAGCAGCTTGGCCAGGCCGAGCTCTGGAAACACCATATATTTT.

The V and J genes are TRBV20-1 and TRBJ2-7; 7 positions match TRBD2. The V gene's germline CDR1 is DFQATT and CDR2 SNEGSKA (reference sequence). The V gene end was trimmed by 3 bases and the J gene end by 3 bases; junction bases not matched to a gene: 8. The CDR3 consists of 14 residues. The CDR3 here is CSASQAAGNYEQYF. The CDR3 DNA follows: TGCAGTGCTAGTCAGGCAGCGGGGAACTACGAGCAGTACTTC.

This chain joins TRBV30 and TRBJ1-5; D gene ambiguous. Trimming left V 0 bases short and J 3 bases short, with 9 bases between. Germline V gene data show CDR1 as GTSNPN and CDR2 as SVGIG (reference sequence). This CDR3 has 14 residues. The CDR3 region is CAWSVKTVNQPQHF. DNA for the CDR3: TGTGCCTGGAGTGTTAAAACAGTCAATCAGCCCCAGCATTTT.

Only one count was recorded for this clone. This chain links TRBV3-1 (or the pseudogene TRBV3-2) with TRBJ1-2; D is unresolved. Germline loops: CDR1 LGHDT, CDR2 YNNKEL (reference sequence). CDR3 length: 13 amino acids. The V and J ends lost 1 base and 5 bases respectively, with 8 bases between them. The CDR3 sequence: CASSQAQLYGYTF. CDR3 nucleotides: TGTGCCAGCAGCCAAGCCCAACTTTATGGCTACACCTTC.

The chain joins TRBV28 to TRBJ1-2, with D tentatively TRBD1 (5 bases). Germline lookup yields CDR1 MDHEN and CDR2 SYDVKM. CDR3 size: 14 residues. Deletions cut 3 bases from V and 4 bases from J, with 12 bases between. The DNA of the CDR3 is TGTGCCAGCAGTTTGCGGGGCGCCGTCTATGGCTACACCTTC. It is translated as CASSLRGAVYGYTF.

This rearrangement joins TRBV4-2 to TRBJ1-4; no clear D. Trimming shortened V by 0 bases and J by 6 bases, and 5 bases separated the two germline ends. CDR3 length: 13 amino acids. Germline CDR1 and CDR2: LGHNA and YNFKEQ. The DNA of the CDR3 is TGTGCCAGCAGCCAAGACAGTGATGAAAAACTGTTTTTT. Amino acid sequence: CASSQDSDEKLFF.

V usage is TRBV11-2 and J usage is TRBJ1-3; the D gene is possibly TRBD1 (6 bases). The CDR3 has 13 residues. V lost 3 bases and J 5 bases, leaving 8 bases between the germline ends. The germline CDR1 and CDR2 sequences are SGHAT and FQNNGV. CDR3 in amino acids: CASSLGQRNTIYF. The CDR3, as DNA: TGTGCCAGCAGCTTGGGACAACGAAACACCATATATTTT.

The rearrangement links TRBV9 to TRBJ1-6, with D tentatively TRBD1 (5 bases). There are 13 residues in the CDR3. CDR1 SGDLS and CDR2 YYNGEE come from the germline V gene. The ends were cut back, 3 bases at V and 9 bases at J, with 10 bases in the middle. The CDR3 loop is CASSGGHPSPLHF. DNA for the CDR3: TGTGCCAGCAGCGGAGGACATCCTTCACCCCTCCACTTT.

The CDR3 spells CASSYADSSNYGYTF. The CDR3, as DNA: TGTGCCAGCAGTTACGCGGACAGCTCTAACTATGGCTACACCTTC. The chain couples TRBV6-5 to TRBJ1-2, with D possibly being TRBD1 (6 bases). The CDR3 contains 15 residues. Germline-derived CDR1 and CDR2 are MNHEY and SVGAGI. Trimming removed 2 bases from V and 0 bases from J, with 10 bases in between.

The V gene is TRBV19, the J gene TRBJ1-5; D possibly corresponds to TRBD1 (6 bases). CDR1 LNHDA and CDR2 SQIVND come from the germline V gene (reference sequence). CDR3 length equals 15 residues. V lost 6 bases and J lost 2, with 14 bases in between. This chain's CDR3 is CASREGGVGNQPQHF. The CDR3 DNA sequence: TGTGCCAGTAGAGAAGGGGGAGTAGGCAATCAGCCCCAGCATTTT.

V usage is TRBV2 and J usage is TRBJ1-1; no reliable D call. V was shortened by 7 bases and J by 1 base, with 10 bases between the two germline ends. The CDR3 covers 13 residues. Germline V CDR1 and CDR2: SNHLY, FYNNEI. CDR3 loop: CASTISENTEAFF. The CDR3 DNA follows: TGTGCCAGCACAATAAGCGAGAACACTGAAGCTTTCTTT.

This clone was counted a few times. The V and J genes are TRBV3-1 (or the pseudogene TRBV3-2) and TRBJ2-7, with D perhaps matching TRBD2 (6 bases). Germline assignment: CDR1 LGHDT and CDR2 YNNKEL (reference sequence). This CDR3 spans 14 amino acids. V was shortened by 2 bases and J by 2 bases, with 10 bases between the two germline ends. In DNA, the CDR3 is TGTGCCAGCAGCCAATGGGACTCAGCCTACGAGCAGTACTTC. Amino acid sequence: CASSQWDSAYEQYF.